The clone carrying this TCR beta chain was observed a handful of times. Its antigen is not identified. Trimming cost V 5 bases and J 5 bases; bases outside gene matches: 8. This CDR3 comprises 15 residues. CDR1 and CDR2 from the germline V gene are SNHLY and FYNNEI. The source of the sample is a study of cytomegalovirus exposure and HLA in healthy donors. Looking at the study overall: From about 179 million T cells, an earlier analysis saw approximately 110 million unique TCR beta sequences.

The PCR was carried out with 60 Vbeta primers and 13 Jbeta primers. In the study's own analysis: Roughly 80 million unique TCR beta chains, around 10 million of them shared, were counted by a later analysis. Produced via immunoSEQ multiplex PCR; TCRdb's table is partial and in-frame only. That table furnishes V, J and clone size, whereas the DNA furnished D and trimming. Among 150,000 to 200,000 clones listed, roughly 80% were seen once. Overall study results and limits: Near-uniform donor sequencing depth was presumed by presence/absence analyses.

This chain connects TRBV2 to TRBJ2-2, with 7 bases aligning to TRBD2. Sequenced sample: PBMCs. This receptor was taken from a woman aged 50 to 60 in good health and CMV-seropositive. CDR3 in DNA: TGTGCCAGCAGTCCTAAAGCGGGGTCGACCGGGGAGCTGTTTTTT. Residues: CASSPKAGSTGELFF.